The text below deals with one T cell receptor (beta chain). What it binds is unknown. UMI-labeled TRB cDNA libraries were prepared by 5' RACE. After re-calling the 5' RACE reads, TCRdb lists one entry per CDR3 protein, DNA absent. This sample contains around 65,000 distinct CDR3 sequences. Germline lookup yields CDR1 SGHTA and CDR2 FQGNSA. The CDR3 runs 17 residues. This entry belongs to a study of CXCR3-negative and CXCR3-positive naive CD8 T cells. Turning to the study itself: Roughly 1.5 +/- 0.3 million TRB reads came from each library, giving roughly 130 million in total. Study-wide results and caveats: Naive CXCR3-positive and CXCR3-negative cells shared similar TRBV-TRBJ usage, unlike memory cells. Similarly elevated diversity marked both naive subsets, with memory CD8+ cells showing far lower diversity. A higher hydrophobicity marked the TRB CDR3s of CXCR3-positive naive cells versus CXCR3-negative naive cells.

V gene TRBV7-2 combines with J gene TRBJ1-1. The source of this sequence is a human donor in good health. Some clones in this sample may be carry-over from other donors' samples. Material: naive CXCR3+ CD8+ T cells from blood. Subset: CD45RO-CCR7+CD27+CD95- naive CD8+ T cells expressing CXCR3 (TNR3+). Here the CDR3 reads CASRLGVLVGLNTEAFF. The entire variable domain, with the rest obtained from reference TRBV7-2 and TRBJ1-1, is as follows: GAGVSQSPSNKVTEKGKDVELRCDPISGHTALYWYRQSLGQGLEFLIYFQGNSAPDKSGLPSDRFSAERTGGSVSTLTIQRTQQEDSAVYLCASRLGVLVGLNTEAFFGQGTRLTVV.